This TCR beta chain was sequenced in a study of cytomegalovirus exposure and HLA in healthy donors. Broader study findings: In an earlier analysis, most TCR beta V segments were productive about 87% or about 30% of the time. Later on, a genetic analysis was performed. It linked a missense variant in DCLRE1C with V- and J-gene trimming of TCR beta. Specificity of a few CMV-associated chains for CMV antigens was verified in vitro.

The PCR ran on 60 Vbeta and 13 Jbeta primers. The assay was immunoSEQ multiplex PCR, and TCRdb's table has in-frame clones only and misses some. The profile shows under 150,000 clones, 60% to 85% of them singletons. A word on this clone: Antigen unknown.

Germline V gene sequence: CDR1 SNHLY, CDR2 FYNNEI. This CDR3 is built from 15 residues. J was trimmed by 0 bases and V by 5 bases; bases with no gene match: 5. Sequencing was carried out using PBMCs. The sequence came from a man between 18 and 29 years old in good health and CMV-seronegative. The chain carries TRBV2 and TRBJ2-3; 7 bases are shared with TRBD2. CDR3 residues: CASSILAASTDTQYF. The CDR3 coding sequence is TGTGCCAGCAGTATTCTAGCGGCTAGCACAGATACGCAGTATTTT.